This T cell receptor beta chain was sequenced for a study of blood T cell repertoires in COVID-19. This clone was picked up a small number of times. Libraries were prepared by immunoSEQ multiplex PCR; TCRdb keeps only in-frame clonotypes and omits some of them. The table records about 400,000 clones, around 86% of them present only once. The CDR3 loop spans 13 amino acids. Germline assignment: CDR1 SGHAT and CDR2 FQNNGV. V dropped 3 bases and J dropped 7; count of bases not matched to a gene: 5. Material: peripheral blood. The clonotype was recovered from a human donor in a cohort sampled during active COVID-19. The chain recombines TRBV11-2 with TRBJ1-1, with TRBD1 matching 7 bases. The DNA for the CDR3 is TGTGCCAGCAGCTTTGGGACAGAGCTTGAAGCTTTCTTT. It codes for CASSFGTELEAFF. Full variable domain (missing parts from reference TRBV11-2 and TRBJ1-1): EAGVAQSPRYKIIEKRQSVAFWCNPISGHATLYWYQQILGQGPKLLIQFQNNGVVDDSQLPKDRFSAERLKGVDSTLKIQPAKLEDSAVYLCASSFGTELEAFFGQGTRLTVV.